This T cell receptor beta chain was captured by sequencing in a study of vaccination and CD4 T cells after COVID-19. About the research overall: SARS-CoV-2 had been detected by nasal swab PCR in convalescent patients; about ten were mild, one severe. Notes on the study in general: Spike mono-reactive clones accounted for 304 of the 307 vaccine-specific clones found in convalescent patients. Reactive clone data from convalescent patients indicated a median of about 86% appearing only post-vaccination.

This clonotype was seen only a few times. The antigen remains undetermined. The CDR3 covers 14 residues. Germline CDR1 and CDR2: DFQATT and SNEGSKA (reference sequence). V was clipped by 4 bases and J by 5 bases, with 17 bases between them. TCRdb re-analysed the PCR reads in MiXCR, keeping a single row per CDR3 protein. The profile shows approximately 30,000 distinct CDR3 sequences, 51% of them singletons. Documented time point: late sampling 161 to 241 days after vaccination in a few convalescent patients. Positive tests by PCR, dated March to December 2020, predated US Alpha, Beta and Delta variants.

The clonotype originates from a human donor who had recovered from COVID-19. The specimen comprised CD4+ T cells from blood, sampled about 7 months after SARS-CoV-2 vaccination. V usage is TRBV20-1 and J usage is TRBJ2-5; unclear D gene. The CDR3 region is CSATSPPTGETQYF. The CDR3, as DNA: TGCAGTGCTACAAGCCCCCCGACTGGGGAGACCCAGTACTTC.